Shown below are 21 T cell receptor beta chains from a single sample sequenced in a study of T cell repertoires in cytomegalovirus infection (dated 2019 in TCRdb). This specimen's treatment or condition label, interpreted: in vitro stimulation with specific CMV peptide epitopes to enrich CMV-specific T cells. Antigens for these TCRs are unknown. The sequencer listed for this sample is Illumina HiSeq 1500. TCRdb trimmed the raw reads at Q25, called clones with MiXCR and kept productive beta chains. Each record represents a unique CDR3 protein, reported with the most common genes and DNA among its rows. Within this sample are about 920,000 distinct CDR3 sequences, with roughly 30% of them counted one time only. Together, the top ten hold roughly an eighth of the sample. The specimen comprised cultured CD8+ T cells from PBMCs, sampled from culture after CMV antigen stimulation. The origin of the receptors is a human donor in good health (CMV status not recorded). Some clones in this sample may be carry-over from other donors' samples.

Details on this clonotype: At one end, the junction sequence differs from germline, possibly due to a read error. The rearrangement joins TRBV7-6 to TRBJ2-5, with 7 bases lining up with TRBD2. The CDR3 is 15 residues long. CDR1 is SGHVS, CDR2 FNYEAQ, per germline. The DNA for the CDR3 is TGTGTCAGCAGCTTAGATGGCGGGGAGGGAGAGACCCAGTACTTT. Translated: CVSSLDGGEGETQYF.

DNA of the CDR3: TGTGCCAGCAGCGAGACAGGACCCAATCAGCCCCAGCATTTT. Translation gives CASSETGPNQPQHF. The genes are TRBV7-6 and TRBJ1-5, with D possibly matching TRBD1 (6 bases). CDR3 length equals 14 residues. The V and J ends lost 5 bases and 3 bases respectively, with 11 bases between them. The germline V gene encodes CDR1 SGHVS and CDR2 FNYEAQ.

In this sample, this clonotype turned up a few times. The chain joins TRBV27 to TRBJ1-5, with D possibly TRBD1 on 5 matching bases. CDR1 and CDR2 (germline): MNHEY, SMNVEV (reference sequence). Trimming removed 5 bases at V and 0 bases at J, with 14 bases between. The CDR3 length is 16 residues. This chain's CDR3 is CASSPYKGNSNQPQHF. CDR3 nucleotide sequence: TGTGCCAGCAGTCCATACAAGGGGAATAGCAATCAGCCCCAGCATTTT.

In this sample, this clonotype turned up many times. This chain connects TRBV27 to TRBJ2-1; 13 bases are shared with TRBD2. Germline loops: CDR1 MNHEY, CDR2 SMNVEV (reference sequence). CDR3 length equals 15 residues. J lost 4 bases, V lost 6 bases, and 3 bases had no gene match. In nucleotides, the CDR3 is TGTGCCAGCAGGGGGACTAGCGGGGCTTACAATGAGCAGTTCTTC. It translates to CASRGTSGAYNEQFF.

This clonotype turned up a few times. In nucleotides, the CDR3 is TGTGCCAGCAGTTCAACGACTGACAACACTGAAGCTTTCTTT. This gives the protein CASSSTTDNTEAFF. The rearrangement links TRBV12-3 or TRBV12-4 to TRBJ1-1; D gene uncertain. This CDR3 is built from 14 residues. V dropped 4 bases and J dropped 2 bases, with 11 bases sitting between them.

The chain is built from TRBV5-5 and TRBJ2-1; D is perhaps TRBD2 (5 bases). Germline loops: CDR1 SGHKS, CDR2 YYEKEE (reference sequence). This CDR3 has 14 amino acids. Trimming shortened V by 1 base and J by 6 bases, and 11 bases separated the two germline ends. CDR3 loop: CASSLIPGSNEQFF. The CDR3 DNA sequence: TGTGCCAGCAGCTTGATTCCGGGGAGCAATGAGCAGTTCTTC.

The CDR3 DNA sequence: TGTGCCAGCAGCTACTCGGGCCCTCTAAGTGAAGCTTTCTTT. Its translation is CASSYSGPLSEAFF. The rearrangement joins TRBV7-8 to TRBJ1-1; the D is unclear. The CDR3 extends over 14 amino acids. The V and J ends lost 4 bases and 7 bases respectively, with 16 bases between them. Germline V gene lookup returns CDR1 SGHVS and CDR2 FQNEAQ.

The table lists this clonotype with a count of one. The V and J genes are TRBV28 and TRBJ2-7; D unresolved. V was trimmed by 3 bases and J by 5 bases, leaving 17 bases between them. The germline CDR1 and CDR2 sequences are MDHEN and SYDVKM. This CDR3 has 15 amino acids. The chain's CDR3 is CASSFSDLGVHEQYV. CDR3 DNA sequence: TGTGCCAGCAGTTTTTCGGACCTGGGCGTTCACGAGCAGTACGTC.

This chain connects TRBV27 to TRBJ1-5; D is possibly TRBD1 (5 bases). Looked up from germline, CDR1 is MNHEY and CDR2 is SMNVEV (reference sequence). The germline V and J ends were trimmed by 5 bases and 1 base, with 15 bases remaining between them. The CDR3 loop spans 16 amino acids. The CDR3 DNA reads TGTGCCAGCAGTCTCTCGGGGCATGGGAGCAATCAGCCCCAGCATTTT. Protein product: CASSLSGHGSNQPQHF.

Comment on this clonotype: A much larger clone differs from this one at a single base, so this may be a read error. This rearrangement joins TRBV6-1 to TRBJ2-7, with TRBD2 identical over 7 bases. The CDR3 loop spans 16 amino acids. The germline CDR1 and CDR2 sequences are MNHNS and SASEGT. The CDR3 loop is CANSALTAGMSYEQYF. CDR3 nucleotide sequence: TGTGCCAACAGTGCTTTGACAGCGGGAATGTCCTACGAGCAGTACTTC.

This clonotype has a handful of counts. The chain has TRBV7-9 and TRBJ1-2; D uncertain. V gave up 4 bases and J gave up 8 bases, with 14 bases separating them. The CDR3 spans 13 residues. The germline CDR1 and CDR2 sequences are SEHNR and FQNEAQ (reference sequence). The CDR3 region is CASSYGDTQGYTF. CDR3 coding DNA: TGTGCCAGCAGCTACGGGGATACTCAGGGCTACACCTTC.

The CDR3 here is CATLGARHDTEAFF. In DNA, the CDR3 is TGTGCCACCCTGGGGGCCCGCCACGACACTGAAGCTTTCTTT. The V gene is TRBV6-1, the J gene TRBJ1-1; tentative D call: TRBD1 (6 bases). This CDR3 is built from 14 residues. Germline assignment: CDR1 MNHNS and CDR2 SASEGT. V was pared by 10 bases and J by 3 bases, with 18 bases between.

The chain couples TRBV5-6 to TRBJ2-3; 11 bases match TRBD1. Germline CDR1 and CDR2: SGHDT and YYEEEE. The CDR3 has 14 residues. After removal of 2 bases from V and 8 bases from J, the junction contained 4 bases not matched to a gene. DNA of the CDR3: TGTGCCAGCAGCTTCGGGACAGGGGGTCGTACGCAGTATTTT. Translation gives CASSFGTGGRTQYF.

The V gene is TRBV11-1, the J gene TRBJ1-1; TRBD1 might be the D (5 bases). Germline CDR1 and CDR2: SGHAT and FQDESV (reference sequence). This CDR3 comprises 15 residues. V was cut by 1 base and J by 0 bases, with 9 bases left in between. The CDR3 DNA follows: TGTGCCAGCAGCTTAGTCGACAGTATGAACACTGAAGCTTTCTTT. Translating it yields CASSLVDSMNTEAFF.

This clonotype has just a few counts. V usage is TRBV6-6 and J usage is TRBJ1-4, with 7 bases lining up with TRBD1. The V and J ends lost 6 bases and 4 bases, in that order; junction bases with no gene match: 8. From germline, CDR1 is MNHNY and CDR2 SVGAGI (reference sequence). The CDR3 extends over 15 amino acids. CDR3 residues: CASRPGQLNNEKLFF. CDR3 in DNA: TGTGCCAGCAGACCGGGACAGCTAAATAATGAAAAACTGTTTTTT.

The table lists this clonotype with many counts. The V call is TRBV7-9, the J call TRBJ2-4, with TRBD1 as a possible D gene (6 bases). Germline V CDR1 and CDR2: SEHNR, FQNEAQ (reference sequence). The CDR3 extends over 16 amino acids. V lost 4 bases to trimming and J lost 0 bases, with 13 bases between them. The chain's CDR3 is CASSYGQSLAKNIQYF. In nucleotides, the CDR3 is TGTGCCAGCAGCTATGGACAGTCACTAGCCAAAAACATTCAGTACTTC.

The V call is TRBV20-1, the J call TRBJ1-5; 8 nucleotides match TRBD1. Germline values: CDR1 DFQATT, CDR2 SNEGSKA (reference sequence). V shed 3 bases and J 0 bases; nucleotides not matched to a gene: 16. There are 19 residues in the CDR3. CDR3 DNA: TGCAGTGCTAGGGACGATTGGACAGGGAACGTTTATAGCAATCAGCCCCAGCATTTT. This encodes CSARDDWTGNVYSNQPQHF.

In its sample, this clonotype was seen a few times. This chain connects TRBV5-1 to TRBJ2-3; TRBD2 is a possible D gene (6 bases). CDR1 and CDR2 (germline): SGHRS, YFSETQ. Trimming cost V 1 base and J 3 bases, with 18 bases left between them. The CDR3 is made up of 17 amino acids. CDR3 region: CASSLQPPLEGTDTQYF. The CDR3 region has the DNA TGCGCCAGCAGCTTGCAACCGCCATTGGAGGGAACAGATACGCAGTATTTT.

This clonotype was detected only a few times. The chain links TRBV5-5 to TRBJ2-1, with a weak D call TRBD2 (6 bases). V dropped 6 bases and J dropped 5 bases, with 15 bases sitting between them. This CDR3 region has 14 residues. Germline V lookup: CDR1 SGHKS, CDR2 YYEKEE (reference sequence). CDR3 sequence reads: CASNPGTEDNEQFF. CDR3 sequence (DNA): TGTGCCAGCAATCCGGGGACTGAGGACAATGAGCAGTTCTTC.

This clonotype was seen a handful of times. The chain carries TRBV5-8 and TRBJ1-2, with 8 positions matching TRBD1. The CDR3 has 15 amino acids. Germline V gene sequence: CDR1 SGHTS, CDR2 YDEGEE. The V and J ends lost 9 bases and 1 base, in that order; junction bases with no gene match: 11. The CDR3 is CATYTWTGINYGYTF. In DNA, the CDR3 is TGTGCCACCTACACCTGGACAGGGATTAACTATGGCTACACCTTC.

This clonotype was seen only a few times. CDR3: CASSLAVYGSDYGYTF. CDR3 nucleotides: TGTGCCAGCAGCTTAGCAGTCTACGGTTCGGACTATGGCTACACCTTC. This chain joins TRBV7-9 and TRBJ1-2; D gene uncertain. Trimming took off 0 bases at V and 3 bases at J, with 14 bases between the two ends. Germline assignment: CDR1 SEHNR and CDR2 FQNEAQ (reference sequence). The CDR3 sequence is 16 residues long.